This TCR beta chain was retrieved from a study of cytomegalovirus exposure and HLA in healthy donors. It was with 60 Vbeta and 13 Jbeta primers that the PCR ran. Profiling relied on immunoSEQ multiplex PCR, and the TCRdb table lists in-frame clones only, not all of them. The top ten hold less than 6% of the sample, which has 120,000 or so clones, around 77% seen once. This receptor was obtained from a man between 18 and 35 years old in good health and CMV-seropositive. Sequenced input: PBMCs.

The CDR3 region has the DNA TGTGCCAGCACAACAGGGGCCACTAATGAAAAACTGTTTTTT. Protein: CASTTGATNEKLFF. The rearrangement joins TRBV27 to TRBJ1-4, with TRBD1 identical over 7 bases. Trimming removed 7 bases from V and 2 bases from J; junction bases left unmatched: 4. CDR1 is MNHEY and CDR2 is SMNVEV in the germline V gene (reference sequence). CDR3 length equals 14 residues. The full variable domain, rest sourced from reference TRBV27 and TRBJ1-4, is EAQVTQNPRYLITVTGKKLTVTCSQNMNHEYMSWYRQDPGLGLRQIYYSMNVEVTDKGDVPEGYKVSRKEKRNFPLILESPSPNQTSLYFCASTTGATNEKLFFGSGTQLSVL.